A single sample gave rise to the 11 T cell receptor beta chains below, sequenced in a study of B cell selection in AIRE deficiency. Produced via immunoSEQ multiplex PCR; TCRdb's table is partial and in-frame only. The table has 20,000 to 30,000 clones, 92% seen once. Sorted regulatory T cells were CD4-positive, CD25-high and CD127-low or negative. The sequencing sample was made of CD4+CD25+ Tregs sorted from PBMCs. These receptors were collected from a human donor in good health.

This clone has a handful of counts. The chain recombines TRBV18 with TRBJ1-5; D unresolved. The germline V gene has CDR1 KGHSH and CDR2 LQKENI. Trimming took 3 bases from V and 5 from J, leaving 8 bases between them. The CDR3 has 13 residues. The CDR3 here is CASSPLRDQPQHF. The CDR3 coding sequence is TGTGCCAGCTCACCTTTGCGGGATCAGCCCCAGCATTTT.

V gene TRBV19 combines with J gene TRBJ2-2, with TRBD2 matching 10 bases. V gave up 6 bases and J gave up 4 bases; unmatched junction bases: 14. The V gene's germline CDR1 is LNHDA and CDR2 SQIVND (reference sequence). The CDR3 is 18 residues long. The CDR3 is CASSYASGGPLGTGELFF. CDR3 sequence (DNA): TGTGCCAGTAGCTACGCTAGCGGGGGACCCTTGGGCACCGGGGAGCTGTTTTTT.

Notes on this clone: The junction departs from the called germline gene at one end, perhaps through a read error. This chain connects TRBV18 to TRBJ1-1; D gene uncertain. Germline V CDR1 and CDR2: KGHSH, LQKENI. The CDR3 loop spans 17 amino acids. The CDR3 sequence: CASSPLSGYSMNAEAFF. As DNA, the CDR3 is TGTGCCAGCTCACCATTATCAGGATATAGTATGAACGCTGAAGCTTTCTTT.

The gene calls are TRBV18 and TRBJ1-2; D remains ambiguous. The germline V and J ends were trimmed by 0 bases and 8 bases, with 10 bases remaining between them. The CDR3 is 13 residues long. Germline lookup yields CDR1 KGHSH and CDR2 LQKENI. CDR3: CASSPPMVKGYTF. DNA of the CDR3: TGTGCCAGCTCACCACCGATGGTAAAAGGCTACACCTTC.

The CDR3 is CASSLGPIGYVHF. In DNA, the CDR3 is TGTGCCAGCAGTTTAGGCCCGATCGGATATGTGCATTTT. The chain combines TRBV28 with TRBJ1-5; D is uncertain. The CDR3 is made up of 13 amino acids. With 2 bases removed from V and 15 bases from J, the gap between germline ends came to 17 bases. Germline loops: CDR1 MDHEN, CDR2 SYDVKM.

The chain employs TRBV5-1 and TRBJ1-4; D gene ambiguous. V lost 4 bases, J lost 4 bases, and 11 bases lay in between. CDR3 length: 14 amino acids. Germline loops: CDR1 SGHRS, CDR2 YFSETQ. The CDR3 DNA follows: TGCGCCAGCAGCGAAACGACTGTTAATGAAAAACTGTTTTTT. As protein: CASSETTVNEKLFF.

The genes are TRBV15 and TRBJ2-6; TRBD2 might be the D (5 bases). CDR3 length: 17 amino acids. The germline V gene has CDR1 LNHNV and CDR2 YYDKDF (reference sequence). Trimming took 2 bases from V and 0 from J, leaving 11 bases between them. CDR3 DNA sequence: TGTGCCACCAGCAGACTTGGACTGATCTCTGGGGCCAACGTCCTGACTTTC. Encoded protein: CATSRLGLISGANVLTF. The full variable domain, rest sourced from reference TRBV15 and TRBJ2-6, is DAMVIQNPRYQVTQFGKPVTLSCSQTLNHNVMYWYQQKSSQAPKLLFHYYDKDFNNEADTPDNFQSRRPNTSFCFLDIRSPGLGDTAMYLCATSRLGLISGANVLTFGAGSRLTVL.

This sequence joins TRBV5-3 and TRBJ1-5; no clear D gene. TRBV5-3 is designated an ORF whose function remains uncertain. This CDR3 has 15 amino acids. Trimming pared 4 bases from V and 6 bases from J, leaving 17 bases between. The CDR3 DNA follows: TGTGCCAGAAGCCGCCAGGTCCCCGGGGTTCAGCCCCAGCATTTT. Protein: CARSRQVPGVQPQHF.

V gene TRBV18 combines with J gene TRBJ1-1; the D gene is possibly TRBD1 (6 bases). V was pared by 8 bases and J by 4 bases, with 14 bases between. CDR1 and CDR2 (germline): KGHSH, LQKENI. The CDR3 consists of 13 residues. CDR3 protein: CASLTGYRTEAFF. The CDR3 coding sequence is TGTGCCAGCCTTACAGGGTATCGCACTGAAGCTTTCTTT.

The rearrangement uses TRBV7-9 and TRBJ2-7; 10 positions match TRBD1. The V and J ends lost 0 bases and 3 bases, in that order; junction bases with no gene match: 8. Germline CDR1 reads SEHNR; CDR2 reads FQNEAQ (reference sequence). This CDR3 is 17 amino acids long. CDR3 sequence: CASSLALRDRGVYEQYF. The CDR3 bases are TGTGCCAGCAGCTTAGCGCTAAGGGACAGGGGTGTCTACGAGCAGTACTTC. The variable domain in full, completed from reference TRBV7-9 and TRBJ2-7, reads DTGVSQNPRHKITKRGQNVTFRCDPISEHNRLYWYRQTLGQGPEFLTYFQNEAQLEKSRLLSDRFSAERPKGSFSTLEIQRTEQGDSAMYLCASSLALRDRGVYEQYFGPGTRLTVT.

The rearrangement links TRBV5-6 to TRBJ2-7; no definite D call. This CDR3 has 17 amino acids. V lost 1 base, J lost 0 bases, and 17 bases lay in between. From germline, CDR1 is SGHDT and CDR2 YYEEEE. DNA for the CDR3: TGTGCCAGCAGCTTGTACCGGCGGCAGGTAAGCTCCTACGAGCAGTACTTC. Translated: CASSLYRRQVSSYEQYF.